This T cell receptor beta chain derives from a study of early T cells in non-severe SARS-CoV-2 infection. This clonotype has only a few counts. TCRdb re-called the 5' RACE reads through MiXCR, storing one row per CDR3 protein. This table has tens of thousands of distinct CDR3 sequences, roughly 12% appearing once. Germline lookup yields CDR1 SGHRS and CDR2 YFSETQ. J was trimmed by 1 base and V by 7 bases; bases with no gene match: 9. The CDR3 is 15 residues long. The sequence was collected from an adult who was a healthcare worker with PCR-confirmed SARS-CoV-2 infection or an uninfected control (not recorded which). V usage is TRBV5-1 and J usage is TRBJ2-5; 8 nucleotides agree with TRBD2. Sequenced here: whole blood, sampled at baseline. CDR3 nucleotides: TGCGCCAGCGCCTTTATTAGCGGGACCCAAGAGACCCAGTACTTC. This encodes CASAFISGTQETQYF.